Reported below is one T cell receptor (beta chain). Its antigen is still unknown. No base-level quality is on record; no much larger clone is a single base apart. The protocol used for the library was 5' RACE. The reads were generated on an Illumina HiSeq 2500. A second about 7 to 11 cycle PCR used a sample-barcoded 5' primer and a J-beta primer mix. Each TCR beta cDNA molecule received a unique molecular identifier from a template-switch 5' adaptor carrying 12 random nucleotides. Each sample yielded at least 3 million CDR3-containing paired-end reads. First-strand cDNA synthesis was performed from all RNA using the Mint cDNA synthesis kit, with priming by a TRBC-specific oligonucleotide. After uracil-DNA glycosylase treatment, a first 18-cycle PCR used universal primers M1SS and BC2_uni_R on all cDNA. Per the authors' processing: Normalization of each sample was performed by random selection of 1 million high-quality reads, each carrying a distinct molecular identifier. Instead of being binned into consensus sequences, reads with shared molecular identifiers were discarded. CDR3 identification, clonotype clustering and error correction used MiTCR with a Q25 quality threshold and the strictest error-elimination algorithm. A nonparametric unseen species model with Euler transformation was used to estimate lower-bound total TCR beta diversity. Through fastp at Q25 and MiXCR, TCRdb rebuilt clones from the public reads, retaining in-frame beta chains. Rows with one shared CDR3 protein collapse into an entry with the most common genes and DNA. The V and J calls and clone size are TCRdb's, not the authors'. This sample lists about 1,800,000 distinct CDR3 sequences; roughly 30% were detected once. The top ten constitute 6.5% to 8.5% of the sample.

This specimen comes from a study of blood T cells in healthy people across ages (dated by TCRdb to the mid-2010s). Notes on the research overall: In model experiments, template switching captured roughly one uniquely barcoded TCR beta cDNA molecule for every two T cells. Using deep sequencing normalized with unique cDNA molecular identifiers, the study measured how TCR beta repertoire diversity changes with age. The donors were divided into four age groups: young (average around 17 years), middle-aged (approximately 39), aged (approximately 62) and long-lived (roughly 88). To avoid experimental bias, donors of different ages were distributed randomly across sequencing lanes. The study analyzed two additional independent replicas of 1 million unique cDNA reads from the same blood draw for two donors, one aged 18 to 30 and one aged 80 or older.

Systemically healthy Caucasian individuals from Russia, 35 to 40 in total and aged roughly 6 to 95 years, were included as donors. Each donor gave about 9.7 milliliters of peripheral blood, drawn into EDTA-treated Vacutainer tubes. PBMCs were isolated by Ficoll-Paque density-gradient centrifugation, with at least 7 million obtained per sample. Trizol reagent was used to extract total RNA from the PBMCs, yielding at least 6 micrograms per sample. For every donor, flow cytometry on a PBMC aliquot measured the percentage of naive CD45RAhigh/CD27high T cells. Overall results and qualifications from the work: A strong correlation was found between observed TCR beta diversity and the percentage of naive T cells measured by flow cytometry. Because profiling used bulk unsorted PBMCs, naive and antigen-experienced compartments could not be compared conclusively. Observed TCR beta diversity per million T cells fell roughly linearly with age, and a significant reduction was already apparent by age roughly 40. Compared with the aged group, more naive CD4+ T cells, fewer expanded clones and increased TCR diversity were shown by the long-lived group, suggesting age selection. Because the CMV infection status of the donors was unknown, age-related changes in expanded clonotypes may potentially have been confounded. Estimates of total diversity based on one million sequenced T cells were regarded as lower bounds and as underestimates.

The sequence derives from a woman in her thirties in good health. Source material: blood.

The nucleotide sequence reads as follows: TGTGCCAGCAGCCGATCAGGGGGCCTCGAGCAGTACTTC. Its product reads: CASSRSGGLEQYF. The rearrangement combines TRBV7-9 with TRBJ2-7, and 8 junctional nucleotides match TRBD1. The V end gives up 5 bases and the J end 6 bases, leaving 6 bases in the junction not matched to a gene. The germline V gene (reference sequence) sets CDR1 to SEHNR and CDR2 to FQNEAQ. Taken from cysteine to phenylalanine, the CDR3 has 13 residues. Only the CDR3 DNA is retained, 39 bases long and in frame from the first base.